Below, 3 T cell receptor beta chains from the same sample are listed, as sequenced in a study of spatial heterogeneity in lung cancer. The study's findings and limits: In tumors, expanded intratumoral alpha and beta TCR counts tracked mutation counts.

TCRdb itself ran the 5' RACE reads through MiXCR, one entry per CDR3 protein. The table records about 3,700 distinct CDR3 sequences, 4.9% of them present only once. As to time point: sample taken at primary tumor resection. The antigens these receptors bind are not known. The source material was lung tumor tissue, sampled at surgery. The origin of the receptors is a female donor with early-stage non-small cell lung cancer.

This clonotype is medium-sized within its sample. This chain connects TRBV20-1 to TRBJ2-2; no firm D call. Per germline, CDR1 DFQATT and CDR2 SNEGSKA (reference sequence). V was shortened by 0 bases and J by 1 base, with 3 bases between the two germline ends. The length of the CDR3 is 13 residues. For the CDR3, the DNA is TGCAGTGCTAGAGATCAGAACACCGGGGAGCTGTTTTTT. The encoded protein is CSARDQNTGELFF.

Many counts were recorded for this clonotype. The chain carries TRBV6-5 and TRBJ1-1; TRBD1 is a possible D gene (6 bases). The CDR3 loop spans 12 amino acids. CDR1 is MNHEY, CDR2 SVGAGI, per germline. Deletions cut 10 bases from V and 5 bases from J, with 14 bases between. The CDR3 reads CATRDIVTEAFF. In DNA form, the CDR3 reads TGTGCCACTCGGGACATTGTGACTGAAGCTTTCTTT.

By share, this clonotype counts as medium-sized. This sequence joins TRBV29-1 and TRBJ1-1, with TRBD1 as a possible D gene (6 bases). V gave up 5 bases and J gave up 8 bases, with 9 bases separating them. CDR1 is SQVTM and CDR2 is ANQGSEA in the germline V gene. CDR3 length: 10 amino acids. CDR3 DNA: TGCAGCGTTACCGGGACAGAAGCTTTCTTT. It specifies CSVTGTEAFF.